These T cell receptor beta chains were read from a single sample in a study of T cell repertoires in cytomegalovirus infection. TCRdb fed the reads into MiXCR, producing one record per CDR3 protein. Among 200,000 to 300,000 distinct CDR3 sequences listed, approximately 13% were seen once. The source material was PBMCs. These TCRs come from a human donor in good health (CMV status not recorded). Some clones in this sample may be carry-over from other donors' samples. Each CDR3 is given with its conserved first and last residue. D genes are given only for firm matches. Clone sizes are given selectively: once, few, many, or a class where the clone is expanded.

D gene: NA
V gene: TRBV9
clone size: NA
J gene: TRBJ2-5
CDR3 DNA: TGTGCCAGCAGCGTAGGCGGTGGCCGCTTGGAGACCCAGTACTTC
CDR3 protein: CASSVGGGRLETQYF

D gene: TRBD2
V gene: TRBV7-9
clone size: few
J gene: TRBJ2-3
CDR3 DNA: TGTGCCAGCAGCCCCCGACCAGCGGGAGGGTATACGCAGTATTTT
CDR3 protein: CASSPRPAGGYTQYF

D gene: NA
V gene: TRBV2
clone size: many
J gene: TRBJ2-3
CDR3 DNA: TGTGCCAGCAGCAAAGGACTAACAGATACGCAGTATTTT
CDR3 protein: CASSKGLTDTQYF

D gene: NA
V gene: TRBV10-3
clone size: NA
J gene: TRBJ1-5
CDR3 DNA: TGTGCCATCAGTGGACAGCTTAACAATCAGCCCCAGCATTTT
CDR3 protein: CAISGQLNNQPQHF

D gene: TRBD1
V gene: TRBV6-1
clone size: many
J gene: TRBJ1-6
CDR3 DNA: TGTGCCAGCAGAACCGGGACAGGTGGTTCACCCCTCCACTTT
CDR3 protein: CASRTGTGGSPLHF

D gene: NA
V gene: TRBV7-9
clone size: many
J gene: TRBJ1-1
CDR3 DNA: TGTGCCAGCAGCTTAGCGAGGCAGGGTCGCACTGAAGCTTTCTTT
CDR3 protein: CASSLARQGRTEAFF

D gene: TRBD2
V gene: TRBV5-1
clone size: many
J gene: TRBJ2-7
CDR3 DNA: TGCGCCAGCAGCTCGGGAGGGGAAGGCTTCGAGCAGTACTTC
CDR3 protein: CASSSGGEGFEQYF

D gene: NA
V gene: TRBV2
clone size: few
J gene: TRBJ2-3
CDR3 DNA: TGTGCCAGCCGAACTTGGCTGGGTGATACGCAGTATTTT
CDR3 protein: CASRTWLGDTQYF

D gene: NA
V gene: TRBV7-2
clone size: many
J gene: TRBJ1-2
CDR3 DNA: TGTGCCAGCAGTCCAACAGGGTCTGGCTACACCTTC
CDR3 protein: CASSPTGSGYTF

D gene: NA
V gene: TRBV6-5
clone size: NA
J gene: TRBJ1-1
CDR3 DNA: TGTGTCGTTTTCGGGAACACTGAAGCTTTCTTT
CDR3 protein: CVVFGNTEAFF

D gene: NA
V gene: TRBV20-1
clone size: NA
J gene: TRBJ1-5
CDR3 DNA: TGCAGCCTCCAGGAGGGCATCCAGCCCCAGCATTTT
CDR3 protein: CSLQEGIQPQHF

D gene: NA
V gene: TRBV6-1
clone size: NA
J gene: TRBJ2-1
CDR3 DNA: TGTGCCAGCAGCGCTTTTCGCAATGAGCAGTTCTTC
CDR3 protein: CASSAFRNEQFF

D gene: NA
V gene: TRBV6-5
clone size: few
J gene: TRBJ1-2
CDR3 DNA: TGTGCCAGCAGTTACCGGGGGGCGTTGATAGATGGCTACACCTTC
CDR3 protein: CASSYRGALIDGYTF

D gene: NA
V gene: TRBV20-1
clone size: many
J gene: TRBJ1-5
CDR3 DNA: TGCAGTGCTAGAGGGGACTTCAGCGGTCAGCCCCAGCATTTT
CDR3 protein: CSARGDFSGQPQHF

D gene: NA
V gene: TRBV28
clone size: NA
J gene: TRBJ1-5
CDR3 DNA: TGTGCCAGCCGTCCAGGGCAGGGCAATCAGCCCCAGCATTTT
CDR3 protein: CASRPGQGNQPQHF

D gene: TRBD2
V gene: TRBV5-4
clone size: few
J gene: TRBJ2-4
CDR3 DNA: TGTGCCAGCAGCCAGGGGACTAGCGGGAGGTCCAAAAACATTCAGTACTTC
CDR3 protein: CASSQGTSGRSKNIQYF

D gene: TRBD2
V gene: TRBV10-3
clone size: many
J gene: TRBJ2-7
CDR3 DNA: TGTGCCATCAGTCCAGCGGGAGGGCCTGGCGAGCAGTACTTC
CDR3 protein: CAISPAGGPGEQYF

D gene: NA
V gene: TRBV7-9
clone size: NA
J gene: TRBJ2-7
CDR3 DNA: TGTGCCAGCACCTCCCTCGATTCGGGGGACTTC
CDR3 protein: CASTSLDSGDF

D gene: TRBD2
V gene: TRBV12-3/TRBV12-4
clone size: NA
J gene: TRBJ2-1
CDR3 DNA: TGTGCCAGCACCCGAGGCGGGCCGGGGGGCAATGAGCAGTTCTTC
CDR3 protein: CASTRGGPGGNEQFF

D gene: NA
V gene: TRBV7-2
clone size: many
J gene: TRBJ1-1
CDR3 DNA: TGTGCCAGCAGCATTTCCATGAACACTGAAGCTTTCTTT
CDR3 protein: CASSISMNTEAFF

D gene: TRBD1
V gene: TRBV20-1
clone size: few
J gene: TRBJ2-1
CDR3 DNA: TGCAGAGGGGGCAGCTCCTACAATGAGCAGTTCTTC
CDR3 protein: CRGGSSYNEQFF

D gene: TRBD1
V gene: TRBV29-1
clone size: NA
J gene: TRBJ1-2
CDR3 DNA: TGCAGCGTTGCGGTACAGGGGGCCCACTATGGCTACACCTTC
CDR3 protein: CSVAVQGAHYGYTF

D gene: NA
V gene: TRBV2
clone size: NA
J gene: TRBJ1-2
CDR3 DNA: TGTGCCAGCATGGACCGAAGCTATGGCTACACCTTC
CDR3 protein: CASMDRSYGYTF

D gene: TRBD1
V gene: TRBV19
clone size: many
J gene: TRBJ1-6
CDR3 DNA: TGTGCCAGTAGTATAGATCGACAGGGGAAATCACCCCTCCACTTT
CDR3 protein: CASSIDRQGKSPLHF

D gene: TRBD2
V gene: TRBV28
clone size: many
J gene: TRBJ2-5
CDR3 DNA: TGTGCCAGCAGTCCTCTCTTACGGACTAGCGGGACTCAGGGAGGAGAGACCCAGTACTTC
CDR3 protein: CASSPLLRTSGTQGGETQYF

D gene: NA
V gene: TRBV15
clone size: NA
J gene: TRBJ1-5
CDR3 DNA: TGTGCCACCGCCGGACAGCTTAATCAGCCCCAGCATTTT
CDR3 protein: CATAGQLNQPQHF

D gene: TRBD1
V gene: TRBV10-3
clone size: NA
J gene: TRBJ2-1
CDR3 DNA: TGTGCCATCACCGTTGGACAGGGGGCTGGGGAGCAGTTCTTC
CDR3 protein: CAITVGQGAGEQFF

D gene: TRBD1
V gene: TRBV25-1
clone size: NA
J gene: TRBJ2-5
CDR3 DNA: TGTGCCAGCAGTGATCCGGACAGGGTAGGGAGAGAGACCCAGTACTTC
CDR3 protein: CASSDPDRVGRETQYF

D gene: TRBD1
V gene: TRBV10-3
clone size: few
J gene: TRBJ1-4
CDR3 DNA: TGTGCCATCCGCAGACAGGGGAGTGAAAAACTGTTTTTT
CDR3 protein: CAIRRQGSEKLFF

D gene: NA
V gene: TRBV6-1
clone size: NA
J gene: TRBJ1-1
CDR3 DNA: TGTGCCACATGGAACACTGAAGCTTTCTTT
CDR3 protein: CATWNTEAFF

D gene: NA
V gene: TRBV7-6
clone size: many
J gene: TRBJ2-2
CDR3 DNA: TGTGCCAGCAGCCCAACCGAGCGATTGGGTACCGGGGAGCTGTTTTTT
CDR3 protein: CASSPTERLGTGELFF

D gene: TRBD1
V gene: TRBV19
clone size: few
J gene: TRBJ1-2
CDR3 DNA: TGTGCCAGTAGCCCTCGACAGGGCCCCAGCGGCTACACCTTC
CDR3 protein: CASSPRQGPSGYTF

D gene: NA
V gene: TRBV20-1
clone size: many
J gene: TRBJ1-3
CDR3 DNA: TGCAGTGCTAGAGTATGGCCTGGAAACACCATATATTTT
CDR3 protein: CSARVWPGNTIYF

D gene: TRBD1
V gene: TRBV5-1
clone size: few
J gene: TRBJ2-3
CDR3 DNA: TGCGCCAGCAGCTTCCAGGGGGCTCGAGATACGCAGTATTTT
CDR3 protein: CASSFQGARDTQYF

D gene: TRBD1
V gene: TRBV7-2
clone size: many
J gene: TRBJ1-6
CDR3 DNA: TGTGCCAGCAGCTTAACAGGGGGATCGTCACCCCTCCACTTT
CDR3 protein: CASSLTGGSSPLHF

D gene: NA
V gene: TRBV5-1
clone size: NA
J gene: TRBJ2-4
CDR3 DNA: TGCGCCAGCAGCTTGGCAGTCGCAGGGGAGGCCAAAAACATTCAGTACTTC
CDR3 protein: CASSLAVAGEAKNIQYF

D gene: TRBD1
V gene: TRBV4-1
clone size: NA
J gene: TRBJ2-1
CDR3 DNA: TGCGCCAGCAGATCGGCGGACAGGAAGTTCTTC
CDR3 protein: CASRSADRKFF

D gene: NA
V gene: TRBV24-1
clone size: NA
J gene: TRBJ2-5
CDR3 DNA: TGTGCCACCAGTGATTCCCAGGACAGGAGGGAGAGGGAGACCCAGTACTTC
CDR3 protein: CATSDSQDRRERETQYF

D gene: NA
V gene: TRBV7-9
clone size: NA
J gene: TRBJ2-7
CDR3 DNA: TGTGCCAGCAGCTTCGCCAGGCCACGGCACGAGCAGTACTTC
CDR3 protein: CASSFARPRHEQYF

D gene: NA
V gene: TRBV10-3
clone size: few
J gene: TRBJ2-5
CDR3 DNA: TGTGCCATCAGAGTACAAGAGACCCAGTACTTC
CDR3 protein: CAIRVQETQYF

D gene: NA
V gene: TRBV10-1
clone size: few
J gene: TRBJ2-6
CDR3 DNA: TGCGCCAGCAGTGAGTCGGGCCGCTCTGGGGCCAACGTCCTGACTTTC
CDR3 protein: CASSESGRSGANVLTF

D gene: NA
V gene: TRBV7-2
clone size: many
J gene: TRBJ1-1
CDR3 DNA: TGTGCCAGCAGCGCCCGCCCGGGCACTGAAGCTTTCTTT
CDR3 protein: CASSARPGTEAFF

D gene: TRBD2
V gene: TRBV7-3
clone size: many
J gene: TRBJ2-1
CDR3 DNA: TGTGCCAGCAGTCCCGGGGGGGAAGGGGGAAGGGAGCAGTTCTTC
CDR3 protein: CASSPGGEGGREQFF

D gene: NA
V gene: TRBV3-1
clone size: NA
J gene: TRBJ2-5
CDR3 DNA: TGTGCCAGCAGCCAAGATAACATGGAAGAGACCCAGTACTTC
CDR3 protein: CASSQDNMEETQYF

D gene: NA
V gene: TRBV18
clone size: few
J gene: TRBJ2-1
CDR3 DNA: TGTGCCAGCTCACCTCTGGTGGCGCCGCAGGGGTTCGGGAATGAGCAGTTCTTC
CDR3 protein: CASSPLVAPQGFGNEQFF

D gene: NA
V gene: TRBV2
clone size: few
J gene: TRBJ1-2
CDR3 DNA: TGTGCCAGCAGTTCCGACAGATCCCCCTATGGCTACACCTTC
CDR3 protein: CASSSDRSPYGYTF

D gene: NA
V gene: TRBV7-8
clone size: many
J gene: TRBJ1-6
CDR3 DNA: TGTGCCAGCAGGAAAGACTCCTATAATTCACCCCTCCACTTT
CDR3 protein: CASRKDSYNSPLHF

D gene: TRBD1
V gene: TRBV28
clone size: NA
J gene: TRBJ2-2
CDR3 DNA: TGTGCCAGCAGTTTCTTTCCTCCGGGACAGGTTTTGAACACCGGGGAGCTGTTTTTT
CDR3 protein: CASSFFPPGQVLNTGELFF

D gene: NA
V gene: TRBV28
clone size: NA
J gene: TRBJ2-1
CDR3 DNA: TGTGCCAGCAGTCCGTCCCGGACCGGCGCCCCGAACAATGAGCAGTTCTTC
CDR3 protein: CASSPSRTGAPNNEQFF

D gene: TRBD2
V gene: TRBV11-2
clone size: many
J gene: TRBJ2-1
CDR3 DNA: TGTGCCAGCAGCTTTGGACTAGCGGGAGGGGGTGAGCAGTTCTTC
CDR3 protein: CASSFGLAGGGEQFF

D gene: TRBD2
V gene: TRBV6-2/TRBV6-3
clone size: few
J gene: TRBJ2-5
CDR3 DNA: TGTGCCAGCAGGATTGCGGGACTAGCTTTTGGGACCCAGTACTTC
CDR3 protein: CASRIAGLAFGTQYF

D gene: TRBD1
V gene: TRBV20-1
clone size: few
J gene: TRBJ1-1
CDR3 DNA: TGCAGTGCACTGACAGGGGGTAACACTGAAGCTTTCTTT
CDR3 protein: CSALTGGNTEAFF

D gene: NA
V gene: TRBV7-6
clone size: NA
J gene: TRBJ2-7
CDR3 DNA: TGTGCCAGCAGCCCCGACAGGGACTTGGAGCAGTACTTC
CDR3 protein: CASSPDRDLEQYF

D gene: TRBD2
V gene: TRBV18
clone size: many
J gene: TRBJ2-1
CDR3 DNA: TGTGCCAGCTCACCACTTACTAGCGGAACCTACAATGAGCAGTTCTTC
CDR3 protein: CASSPLTSGTYNEQFF

D gene: NA
V gene: TRBV7-9
clone size: many
J gene: TRBJ1-4
CDR3 DNA: TGTGCCAGCAGCCCGAGGTTGGGGGCGAATGAAAAACTGTTTTTT
CDR3 protein: CASSPRLGANEKLFF

D gene: NA
V gene: TRBV7-8
clone size: many
J gene: TRBJ1-3
CDR3 DNA: TGTGCCAGCAGCCCCCGGACAAGCTCTGGAAACACCATATATTTT
CDR3 protein: CASSPRTSSGNTIYF

D gene: TRBD2
V gene: TRBV27
clone size: NA
J gene: TRBJ2-3
CDR3 DNA: TGTGCCAGCCACCCCGTCGGGAGGGCCTTCACAGATACGCAGTATTTT
CDR3 protein: CASHPVGRAFTDTQYF